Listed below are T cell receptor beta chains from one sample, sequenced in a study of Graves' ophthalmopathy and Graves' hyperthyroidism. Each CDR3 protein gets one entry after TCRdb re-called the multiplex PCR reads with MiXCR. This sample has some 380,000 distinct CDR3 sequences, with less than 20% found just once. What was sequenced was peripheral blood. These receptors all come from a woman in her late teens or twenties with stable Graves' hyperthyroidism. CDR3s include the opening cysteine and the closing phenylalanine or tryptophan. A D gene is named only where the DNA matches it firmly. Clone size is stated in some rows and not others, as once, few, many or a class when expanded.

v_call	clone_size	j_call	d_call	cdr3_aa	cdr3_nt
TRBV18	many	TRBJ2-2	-	CASSPGVLTGELFF	TGTGCCAGCTCACCAGGAGTCCTCACCGGGGAGCTGTTTTTT
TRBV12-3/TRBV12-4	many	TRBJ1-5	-	CASSPGMSDQPQHF	TGTGCCAGCAGCCCGGGGATGAGCGATCAGCCCCAGCATTTT
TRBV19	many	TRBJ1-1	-	CASSIELSGGLMNTEAFF	TGTGCCAGTAGTATAGAATTGAGTGGGGGGCTCATGAACACTGAAGCTTTCTTT
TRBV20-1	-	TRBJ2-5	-	CSASTSRGRETQYF	TGCAGTGCTAGTACGAGCAGGGGCAGGGAGACCCAGTACTTC
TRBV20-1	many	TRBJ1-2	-	CSARPQGGNYGYTF	TGCAGTGCTAGGCCCCAAGGGGGTAACTATGGCTACACCTTC
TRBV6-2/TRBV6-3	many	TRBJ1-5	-	CASRAGDNQPQHF	TGTGCCAGCAGAGCAGGGGACAATCAGCCCCAGCATTTT
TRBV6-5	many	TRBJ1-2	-	CASSYDSSHYGYTF	TGTGCCAGCAGTTACGACAGCTCTCACTATGGCTACACCTTC
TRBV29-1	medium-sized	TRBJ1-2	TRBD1	CSVEGVGQGASNYGYTF	TGCAGCGTTGAAGGTGTGGGACAGGGGGCGTCAAACTATGGCTACACCTTC
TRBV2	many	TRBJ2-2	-	CASSLTGSANTGELFF	TGTGCCAGCAGTCTGACAGGTTCCGCGAACACCGGGGAGCTGTTTTTT
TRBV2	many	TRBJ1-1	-	CASSEHGRPNTEAFF	TGTGCCAGCAGTGAACACGGGAGGCCGAACACTGAAGCTTTCTTT
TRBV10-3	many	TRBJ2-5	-	CAISESTGAFETQYF	TGTGCCATCAGTGAGTCGACTGGGGCATTTGAGACCCAGTACTTC
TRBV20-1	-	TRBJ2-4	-	CSARERTPVDPSKNIQYF	TGCAGTGCTAGAGAGAGGACCCCCGTTGATCCGTCCAAAAACATTCAGTACTTC
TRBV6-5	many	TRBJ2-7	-	CATRITGFREQYF	TGTGCCACTAGGATAACAGGGTTTCGGGAGCAGTACTTC
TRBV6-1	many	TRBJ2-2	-	CASREQAPKELFF	TGTGCCAGCAGAGAACAGGCACCAAAGGAGCTGTTTTTT
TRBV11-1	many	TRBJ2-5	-	CASSWGRSNQETQYF	TGTGCCAGCAGCTGGGGACGGTCCAACCAAGAGACCCAGTACTTC
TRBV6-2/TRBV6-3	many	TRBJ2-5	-	CASNHRDRLETQYF	TGTGCCAGCAACCACAGGGATCGATTGGAGACCCAGTACTTC
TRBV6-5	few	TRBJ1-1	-	CASSYSGGGAFF	TGTGCCAGCAGTTACTCAGGAGGGGGAGCTTTCTTT
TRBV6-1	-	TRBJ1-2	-	CASSPTTGSGGYTF	TGTGCCAGCAGCCCTACCACAGGGAGCGGAGGCTACACCTTC
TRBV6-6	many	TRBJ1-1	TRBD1	CASIQGGRLMNTEAFF	TGTGCCAGCATCCAAGGGGGCCGCCTCATGAACACTGAAGCTTTCTTT
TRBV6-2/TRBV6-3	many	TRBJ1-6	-	CASREGFWGSPLHF	TGTGCCAGCCGGGAAGGGTTCTGGGGTTCACCCCTCCACTTT
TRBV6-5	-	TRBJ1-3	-	CASSYEGRSGNTIYF	TGTGCCAGCAGTTACGAGGGGAGGTCTGGAAACACCATATATTTT
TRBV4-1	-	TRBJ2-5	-	CASSQAREDQETQYF	TGCGCCAGCAGCCAAGCGAGGGAGGACCAAGAGACCCAGTACTTC
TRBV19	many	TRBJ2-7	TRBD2	CASKVTSGGYEQYF	TGTGCCAGTAAAGTGACTAGCGGGGGGTACGAGCAGTACTTC
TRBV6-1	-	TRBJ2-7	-	CASTEGIGARQYF	TGTGCCAGCACCGAAGGTATAGGGGCGCGGCAGTACTTC
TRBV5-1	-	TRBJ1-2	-	CASKDGDGANYGYTF	TGCGCCAGCAAAGACGGGGACGGAGCTAACTATGGCTACACCTTC
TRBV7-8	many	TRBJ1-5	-	CASRLDGRALEPQHF	TGTGCCAGCAGGTTAGATGGCAGGGCTCTTGAGCCCCAGCATTTT
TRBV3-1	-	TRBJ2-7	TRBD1	CASSQPDRGRRSYEQYF	TGTGCCAGCAGCCAACCTGACAGGGGGCGACGGTCCTACGAGCAGTACTTC
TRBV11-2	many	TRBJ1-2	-	CASSLAGAYGYTF	TGTGCCAGCAGCTTAGCAGGGGCCTATGGCTACACCTTC
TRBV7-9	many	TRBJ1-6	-	CASSLEDNNSPLHF	TGTGCCAGCAGCTTAGAGGACAATAATTCACCCCTCCACTTT
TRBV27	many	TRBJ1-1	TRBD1	CASSVPGGEAFF	TGTGCCAGCAGTGTACCAGGGGGCGAGGCTTTCTTT
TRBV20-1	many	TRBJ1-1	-	CSARRLGNTEAFF	TGCAGTGCTAGGCGTTTGGGGAACACTGAAGCTTTCTTT
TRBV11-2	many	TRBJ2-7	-	CASSRVRTAPSYEQYF	TGTGCCAGCAGCCGAGTAAGGACAGCGCCCTCCTACGAGCAGTACTTC
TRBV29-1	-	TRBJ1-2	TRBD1	CSVEGGQGARYGYTF	TGCAGCGTTGAAGGGGGGCAGGGGGCTCGATATGGCTACACCTTC
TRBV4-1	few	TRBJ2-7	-	CASSQSSEQYF	TGCGCCAGCAGCCAGAGTTCCGAGCAGTACTTC
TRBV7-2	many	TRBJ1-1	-	CASSLSTDLGTEAFF	TGTGCCAGCAGCTTATCGACGGACCTCGGCACTGAAGCTTTCTTT
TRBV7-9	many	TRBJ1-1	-	CASSFFVSDNTEAFF	TGTGCCAGCAGCTTTTTTGTATCAGATAACACTGAAGCTTTCTTT
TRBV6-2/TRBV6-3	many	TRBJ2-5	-	CASSYSSTWGWETQYF	TGTGCCAGCAGTTACTCGAGTACGTGGGGTTGGGAGACCCAGTACTTC
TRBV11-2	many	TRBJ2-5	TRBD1	CASSFQGESPETQYF	TGTGCCAGCAGCTTCCAGGGGGAGTCCCCAGAGACCCAGTACTTC
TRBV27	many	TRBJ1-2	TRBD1	CASSPGTEPTYTF	TGTGCCAGCAGTCCCGGGACAGAACCAACCTACACCTTC
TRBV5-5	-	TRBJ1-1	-	CASSFQASNTEAFF	TGTGCCAGCAGCTTTCAGGCGTCGAACACTGAAGCTTTCTTT
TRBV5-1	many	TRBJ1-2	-	CASSLDGGANYGYTF	TGCGCCAGCAGCTTGGATGGGGGAGCTAACTATGGCTACACCTTC